This T cell receptor beta chain was documented in a study of blood T cell repertoires in COVID-19. Overall study: Collection of acute and convalescent COVID-19 samples took place in the United States, Italy and Spain. PBMCs, B-cell-depleted T cells, or T cells provided the cDNA or gDNA that made up the material.

Methods used by the authors: Using reference gene primer amplification, nucleated cell counts were estimated. Data came from immunoSEQ multiplex PCR; TCRdb stores just in-frame clones and leaves some out. That table gives V, J and clone size, and the DNA gave D and trimming. Of about 260,000 clones listed, around 89% were seen once; the top ten hold 3.5% to 4.5%. Trimming at V came to 1 base and at J to 4 bases, leaving 5 bases not matched to a gene. Germline V CDR1 and CDR2: LGHNA, YNFKEQ. The CDR3 is made up of 15 amino acids. The genes are TRBV4-2 and TRBJ2-5, with TRBD2 matching over 8 bases. The sequencing input was peripheral blood. The receptor's source is a woman aged 40-49 years with acute or convalescent COVID-19. DNA of the CDR3: TGTGCCAGCAGCCAAGTTCGGGGGGGCCTAGAGACCCAGTACTTC. This translates into CASSQVRGGLETQYF.